This T cell receptor beta chain comes out of a study of cytomegalovirus exposure and HLA in healthy donors. Whole-study context: The Caucasian-associated ancestry cluster held less than 85% of 300 to 500 genotyped donors.

Germline lookup yields CDR1 SGHTA and CDR2 FQGTGA. CDR3 length: 18 amino acids. The germline V and J ends were trimmed by 2 bases and 0 bases, with 14 bases remaining between them. Study results and limitations: Later on, an analysis tied 15,000 or so TCR beta sequences to HLA alleles at 0.05 false discovery rate. The authors considered a cluster of highly shared sequence variants likely to be a sequencing artifact.

Use of 60 Vbeta and 13 Jbeta primers characterized the PCR. Method: immunoSEQ multiplex PCR; TCRdb's copy keeps in-frame clones and lacks some. This table lists approximately 58,000 clones. With respect to this clone: The antigen is undetermined.

This receptor was obtained from a man aged 25-40 years in good health and CMV-seropositive. Sequencing input: PBMCs. The chain carries TRBV7-3 and TRBJ2-6; unclear D gene. The CDR3 nucleotides are TGTGCCAGCAGCTTACAAATCGGCGGCGGCTCTGGGGCCAACGTCCTGACTTTC. Translating it yields CASSLQIGGGSGANVLTF.